The entry that follows covers one TCR beta chain sequence. Its antigen remains unidentified. The source of the sample is a study of a mutant IDH1 vaccine in newly diagnosed glioma. Study at large: Patients, over weeks 1, 3, 5, 7, 11, 15, 19 and 23, received a total of eight vaccinations. Most had both radiotherapy and temozolomide beforehand; others had only one.

Trimming pared 2 bases from V and 4 bases from J, leaving 5 bases between. The CDR3 is 13 residues long. In germline, CDR1 is MNHEY, CDR2 SVGAGI. Only in-frame clones appear in the TCRdb table, and some are missing; sequencing was by immunoSEQ multiplex PCR. Here the sample spans some 21,000 clones, around 92% being singletons. Study-level findings and limits: Seemingly, top peripheral T cell clonotype changes bore no relation to pseudoprogression.

This sample's time point: week 11, during vaccination. The investigators gave 300 ug of mutant IDH1 20-mer peptide in each vaccine dose, together with topical imiquimod. The source of this sequence is a woman aged 40-49 years with glioma. The V and J genes are TRBV6-5 and TRBJ1-4, with D unresolved. Sequenced material: PBMCs, taken from a glioma patient whose treatment included an IDH1 peptide vaccine. CDR3 coding DNA: TGTGCCAGCAGTTACACAGATAATGAAAAACTGTTTTTT. It codes for CASSYTDNEKLFF.